This T cell receptor (beta chain) emerged from a study of a mutant IDH1 vaccine in newly diagnosed glioma. Study-level background: Following radiotherapy alone, or alongside temozolomide cycles, vaccination was started after an interval of 4-6 weeks. Receipt of radiotherapy, temozolomide, or both preceded the study, and most received both. The study, taken as a whole, reports: Pseudoprogression appears to have had no connection to changes in top peripheral T cell clonotypes.

Germline V lookup: CDR1 SGHVS, CDR2 FQNEAQ. V was trimmed by 5 bases and J by 4 bases, leaving 9 bases between them. The CDR3 consists of 12 residues. Indicated time point: week 47, end of study. A 20-mer mutant IDH1 peptide at 300 ug was injected subcutaneously with topical imiquimod. The repertoire was sequenced with immunoSEQ multiplex PCR; TCRdb's copy has only in-frame clones and lacks some. The table shows about 56,000 clones, with 60% to 80% occurring only once. Only one count was recorded for this clone. Its antigen is not known. The sequence came from a man aged 45-60 years with glioma. The sample in question was PBMCs, obtained from a glioma patient whose treatment included an IDH1 peptide vaccine. The V gene is TRBV7-8, the J gene TRBJ2-7; no definite D call. Here the CDR3 reads CASSRPGYEQYF. As DNA, the CDR3 is TGTGCCAGCAGCCGTCCCGGTTACGAGCAGTACTTC.